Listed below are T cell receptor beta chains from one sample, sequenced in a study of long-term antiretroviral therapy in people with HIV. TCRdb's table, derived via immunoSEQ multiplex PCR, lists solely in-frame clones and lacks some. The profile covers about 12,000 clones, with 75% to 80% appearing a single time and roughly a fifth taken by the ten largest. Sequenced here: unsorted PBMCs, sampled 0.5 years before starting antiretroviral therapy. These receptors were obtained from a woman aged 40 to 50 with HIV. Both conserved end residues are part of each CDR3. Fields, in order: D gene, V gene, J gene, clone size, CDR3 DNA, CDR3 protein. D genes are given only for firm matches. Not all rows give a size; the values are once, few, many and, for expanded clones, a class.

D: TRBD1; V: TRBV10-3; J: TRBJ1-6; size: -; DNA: TGTGCCATCAGGGGACAGGTGAATTCACCCCTCCACTTT; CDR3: CAIRGQVNSPLHF
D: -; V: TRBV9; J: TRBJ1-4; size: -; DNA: TGTGCCAGCAGCGTTCCCGGGTCGAATGAAAAACTGTTTTTT; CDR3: CASSVPGSNEKLFF
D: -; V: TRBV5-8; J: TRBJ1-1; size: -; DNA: TGTGCCAGCAGCCAGGGGATGAACACTGAAGCTTTCTTT; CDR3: CASSQGMNTEAFF
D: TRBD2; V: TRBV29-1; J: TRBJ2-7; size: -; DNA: TGCAGCGTGCTTAGCGGGAGTACCTACGAGCAGTACTTC; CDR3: CSVLSGSTYEQYF
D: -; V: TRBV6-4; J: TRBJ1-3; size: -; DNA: TGTGCCAGCAGCCCAGACGGGACCTCTGGAAACACCATATATTTT; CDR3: CASSPDGTSGNTIYF
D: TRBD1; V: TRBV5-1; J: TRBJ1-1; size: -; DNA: TGCGCCAGCAGCTTGCTTTCGGGACAGTACACTGAAGCTTTCTTT; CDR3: CASSLLSGQYTEAFF
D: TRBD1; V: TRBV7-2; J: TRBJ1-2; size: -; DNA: TGTGCCAGCAGCTTGGGACAGGGGGTGGGCGGCTACACCTTC; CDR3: CASSLGQGVGGYTF
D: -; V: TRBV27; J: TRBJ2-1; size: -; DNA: TGTGCCAGCAGTTTAGCGGGGAGCACCTACAATGAGCAGTTCTTC; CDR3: CASSLAGSTYNEQFF
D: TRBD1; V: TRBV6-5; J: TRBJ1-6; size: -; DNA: TGTGCCAGCAGCCGAGATCACAGGGGGCGGAGACCCCTCCACTTT; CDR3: CASSRDHRGRRPLHF
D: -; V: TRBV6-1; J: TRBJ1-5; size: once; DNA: TGTGCCAGCAGCGACCCGGGGTGGCCCCAGCATTTT; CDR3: CASSDPGWPQHF
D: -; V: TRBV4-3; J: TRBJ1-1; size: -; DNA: TGCGCCAGCAGCCAAGTGCTCGGGGGGGCTGAAGCTTTCTTT; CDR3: CASSQVLGGAEAFF
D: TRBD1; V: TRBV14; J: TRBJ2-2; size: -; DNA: TGTGCCAGCAGCCGAAGGACAGGGGGCACCGGGGAGCTGTTTTTT; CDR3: CASSRRTGGTGELFF
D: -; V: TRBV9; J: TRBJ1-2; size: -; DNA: TGTGCCAGCAGCCCAGGGCCGCTCTATGGCTACACCTTC; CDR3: CASSPGPLYGYTF
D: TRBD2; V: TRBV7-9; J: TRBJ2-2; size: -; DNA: TGTGCCAGCAGCTCTCTCCCGGGACTAGCGGGAGCCGGGGAGCTGTTTTTT; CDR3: CASSSLPGLAGAGELFF
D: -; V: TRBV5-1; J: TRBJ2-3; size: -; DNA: TGCGCCAGCAGCTTGGAGGGGGGCGCGAAGGCAGATACGCAGTATTTT; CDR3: CASSLEGGAKADTQYF
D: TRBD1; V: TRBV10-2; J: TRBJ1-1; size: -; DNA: TGCGCCAGCGGGACAGGGCCTACTGAAGCTTTCTTT; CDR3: CASGTGPTEAFF
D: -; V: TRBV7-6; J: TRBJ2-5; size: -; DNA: TGTGCCAGCAGCTTAGCACCCCGCGAGGGGACGCAGTACCAAGAGACCCAGTACTTC; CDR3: CASSLAPREGTQYQETQYF
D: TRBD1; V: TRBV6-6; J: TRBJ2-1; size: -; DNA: TGTGCCACCATGACAGGGGGCTACAATGAGCAGTTCTTC; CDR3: CATMTGGYNEQFF
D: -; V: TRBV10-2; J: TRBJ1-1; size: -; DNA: TGCGCCAGCAGTGATTCGCGTATAGCTTTCTTT; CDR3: CASSDSRIAFF
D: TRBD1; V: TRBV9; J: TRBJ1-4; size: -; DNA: TGTGCCAGCAGCTCCGGACAGGTTGCAACTAATGAAAAACTGTTTTTT; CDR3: CASSSGQVATNEKLFF
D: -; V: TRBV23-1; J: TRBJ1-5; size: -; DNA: TGCGCCAGCGGAATGCAGGGGTGGCCCCAGCATTTT; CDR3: CASGMQGWPQHF
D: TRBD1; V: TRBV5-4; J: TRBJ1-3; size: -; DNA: TGTGCCAGCAGCTTGGTTGGGGGGACAGGGGTGAACACCATATATTTT; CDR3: CASSLVGGTGVNTIYF
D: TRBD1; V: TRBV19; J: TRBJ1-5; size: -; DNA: TGTGCCAGTAGTGACCGGGACAGGGGGCGCTTTCAGCCCCAGCATTTT; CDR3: CASSDRDRGRFQPQHF
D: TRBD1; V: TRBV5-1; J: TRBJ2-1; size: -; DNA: TGCGCCAGCAGCTTGGATGGACAGGTCCACAATGAGCAGTTCTTC; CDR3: CASSLDGQVHNEQFF
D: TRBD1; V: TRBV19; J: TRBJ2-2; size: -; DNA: TGTGCCAGTAGTTTGGGGGGCCAACAGGGGGCGGTCACCGGGGAGCTGTTTTTT; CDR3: CASSLGGQQGAVTGELFF
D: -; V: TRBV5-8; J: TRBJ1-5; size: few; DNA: TGTGCCAGCAGCCCGTGGGGAAGCAATCAGCCCCAGCATTTT; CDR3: CASSPWGSNQPQHF
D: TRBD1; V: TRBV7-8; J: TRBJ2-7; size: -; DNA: TGTGCCAGCAGCTTAGGGACAGGCTACTACGAGCAGTACTTC; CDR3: CASSLGTGYYEQYF
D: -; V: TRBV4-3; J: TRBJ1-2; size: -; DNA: TGCGCCAGCAGCGCTAAAGGGGGGGGTGGATCCTATGGCTACACCTTC; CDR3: CASSAKGGGGSYGYTF
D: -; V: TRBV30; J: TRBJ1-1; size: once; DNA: TGTGCCTGGGAAACCTCACTGCGAGCTGAAGCTTTCTTT; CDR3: CAWETSLRAEAFF
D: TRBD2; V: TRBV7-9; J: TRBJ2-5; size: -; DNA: TGTGCCAGCAGCTTGACCGGACTAGCGCGGTACCAAGAGACCCAGTACTTC; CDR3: CASSLTGLARYQETQYF
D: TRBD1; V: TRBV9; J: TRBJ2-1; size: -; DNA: TGTGCCAGCAGCGTAGATCAGGGGGTCTACAATGAGCAGTTCTTC; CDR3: CASSVDQGVYNEQFF
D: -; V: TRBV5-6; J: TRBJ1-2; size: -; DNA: TGTGCCAGCAGCTTGTCCTCGGACTATGGCTACACCTTC; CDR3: CASSLSSDYGYTF
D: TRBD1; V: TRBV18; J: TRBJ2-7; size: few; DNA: TGTGCCAGCTCACTGGCGGGTCAGGGGGACGAGCAGTACTTC; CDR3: CASSLAGQGDEQYF
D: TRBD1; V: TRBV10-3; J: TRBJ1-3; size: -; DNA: TGTGCCCTTCGGACAGGGGGGAGCTCTGGAAACACCATATATTTT; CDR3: CALRTGGSSGNTIYF
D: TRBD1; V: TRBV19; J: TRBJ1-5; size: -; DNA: TGTGCCAGTAGTATGACCCAGGGGGTCCCGACTCTTGAACAGCCCCAGCATTTT; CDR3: CASSMTQGVPTLEQPQHF
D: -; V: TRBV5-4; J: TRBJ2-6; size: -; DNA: TGTGCCAGCAGCTTGGAGCGGAGCTCTGGGGCCAACGTCCTGACTTTC; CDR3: CASSLERSSGANVLTF
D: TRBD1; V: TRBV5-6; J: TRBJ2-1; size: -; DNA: TGTGCCAGCAGCCAGGACAGGCAGGGGGTTGGCAATGAGCAGTTCTTC; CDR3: CASSQDRQGVGNEQFF
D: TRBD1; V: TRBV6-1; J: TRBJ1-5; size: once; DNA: TGTGCCAGTTGTTCAGACAGGGGGCTGCCTCAGCCCCAGCATTTT; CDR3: CASCSDRGLPQPQHF
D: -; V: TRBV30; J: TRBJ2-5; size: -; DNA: TGTGCCTGGAGTGTACTAAAGGGAGAGACCCAGTACTTC; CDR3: CAWSVLKGETQYF
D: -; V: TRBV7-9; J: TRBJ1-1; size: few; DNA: TGTGCCAGCAGCGCCGCGGGGAACACTGAAGCTTTCTTT; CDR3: CASSAAGNTEAFF
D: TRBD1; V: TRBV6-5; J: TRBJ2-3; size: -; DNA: TGTGCCAGCAGACGGACAGGGGCCGATACGCAGTATTTT; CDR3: CASRRTGADTQYF